This T cell receptor beta chain was identified in a study of blood T cell repertoires in COVID-19. Study-level information: The study drew acute and convalescent COVID-19 samples from the United States, Italy and Spain.

As originally analysed: Amplification of reference gene primers provided the estimated nucleated cell counts. The assay was immunoSEQ multiplex PCR, and TCRdb's table has in-frame clones only and misses some. V and J calls and clone size are as listed in that table; D and trimming were resolved from the DNA. The sample records around 240,000 clones, 65% to 90% being singletons. In germline, CDR1 is SGHRS, CDR2 YFSETQ. There are 15 residues in the CDR3. V lost 4 bases to trimming and J lost 5 bases; unmatched junction nucleotides: 8. Sequenced sample: peripheral blood. V is TRBV5-1 and J is TRBJ2-2; 7 bases agree with TRBD1. This TCR was recovered from a woman between 40 and 55 years old who had recovered from COVID-19. The CDR3 protein is CASSLDRVSTGELFF. The CDR3 nucleotides read TGCGCCAGCAGCCTAGACAGGGTTTCGACCGGGGAGCTGTTTTTT.